One and the same sample provided the 7 T cell receptor beta chains below, sequenced in a study of OX40 agonist ivuxolimab in advanced cancers. The method was immunoSEQ multiplex PCR; TCRdb's version includes in-frame clones alone and lacks a portion of them. Of some 70,000 clones in the sample, roughly 84% were seen once. Sequenced here: CD4+ or CD8+ T cells sorted from blood, sampled in a trial of the OX40 agonist ivuxolimab. The receptors shown here come from an adult with an advanced solid tumor such as melanoma, head and neck, liver or kidney cancer.

This clone has only a few counts. The chain recombines TRBV7-9 with TRBJ2-7; unclear D gene. Germline loops: CDR1 SEHNR, CDR2 FQNEAQ (reference sequence). CDR3 length equals 13 residues. V was clipped by 4 bases and J by 2 bases, with 9 bases between them. CDR3 protein: CASSSITTYEQYF. The CDR3 DNA reads TGTGCCAGCAGCTCCATTACTACCTACGAGCAGTACTTC.

The count of this clone is one. The chain has TRBV4-1 and TRBJ2-1, with TRBD2 matching 13 bases. Per germline, CDR1 MGHRA and CDR2 YSYEKL. Unmatched junction bases numbered 2, after V lost 3 bases and J lost 3 bases. The CDR3 runs 16 residues. The CDR3 loop is CASSHGTSGNYNEQFF. The CDR3 region has the DNA TGCGCCAGCAGCCATGGGACTAGCGGGAACTACAATGAGCAGTTCTTC.

A few counts support this clone. The identical CDR3 is also encoded by other nucleotide sequences in the sample. This sequence joins TRBV5-1 and TRBJ2-5; no definite D call. The CDR3 consists of 13 residues. V was clipped by 1 base and J by 2 bases, with 6 bases between them. CDR1 is SGHRS and CDR2 is YFSETQ in the germline V gene. The CDR3 protein is CASSLRDQETQYF. Written as DNA, the CDR3 is TGCGCCAGCAGCTTGAGGGATCAAGAGACCCAGTACTTC.

The chain links TRBV28 to TRBJ1-3; D remains unclear. The CDR3 is 16 residues long. The germline gives CDR1 MDHEN, CDR2 SYDVKM. Trimming took off 2 bases at V and 0 bases at J, with 11 bases between the two ends. CDR3: CASSLGVNLSGNTIYF. In DNA form, the CDR3 reads TGTGCCAGCAGTTTAGGGGTAAATCTCTCTGGAAACACCATATATTTT.

V and J are TRBV11-2 and TRBJ2-4, with 8 bases lining up with TRBD2. Germline V gene data show CDR1 as SGHAT and CDR2 as FQNNGV. The CDR3 has 16 amino acids. V was pared by 5 bases and J by 0 bases, with 6 bases of the junction left unmatched. CDR3 loop: CASSVTSGVAKNIQYF. The CDR3 DNA reads as TGTGCCAGCAGCGTTACTAGCGGAGTAGCCAAAAACATTCAGTACTTC. Variable domain in full (rest from reference TRBV11-2 and TRBJ2-4): EAGVAQSPRYKIIEKRQSVAFWCNPISGHATLYWYQQILGQGPKLLIQFQNNGVVDDSQLPKDRFSAERLKGVDSTLKIQPAKLEDSAVYLCASSVTSGVAKNIQYFGAGTRLSVL.

The V gene is TRBV5-1, the J gene TRBJ2-7, with D perhaps given as TRBD1 or TRBD2 (5 bases each). The length of the CDR3 is 14 residues. Germline lookup yields CDR1 SGHRS and CDR2 YFSETQ. Trimming took 0 bases from V and 6 from J, leaving 13 bases between them. This chain's CDR3 is CASSLGGSFSEQYF. Here the CDR3 DNA reads TGCGCCAGCAGCTTGGGGGGGAGCTTCTCCGAGCAGTACTTC.

The chain recombines TRBV6-6 with TRBJ2-7; either TRBD1 or TRBD2 may fit D (5 bases each). The CDR3 length is 11 residues. V shed 2 bases and J shed 9 bases, with 8 bases lying between them. Per the germline V gene, CDR1 is MNHNY and CDR2 is SVGAGI (reference sequence). In DNA form, the CDR3 reads TGTGCCAGCAGTTACCGGGACGCGCAGTACTTC. Translated: CASSYRDAQYF.